This is a list of T cell receptor beta chains from one sample in a study of T cells after yellow fever vaccination. MiXCR, run by TCRdb on the 5' RACE reads, gives a single entry per CDR3 protein. The table includes some 320,000 distinct CDR3 sequences, approximately 4% detected once. Sample: PBMCs, taken 5 days after the yellow fever booster vaccination. The receptors were sampled from a man between 18 and 35 years old who received the YFV17D yellow fever vaccine. CDR3s include the opening cysteine and the closing phenylalanine or tryptophan. The D gene is left open where the match is weak. Some rows mark clone size as missing; the rest say once, few, many or name a class of expanded clone.

J gene | clone size | D gene | V gene | CDR3 protein | CDR3 DNA
TRBJ1-2 | few | . | TRBV9 | CASSLGGGQCTF | TGTGCCAGCAGCCTGGGGGGGGGACAATGCACCTTC
TRBJ2-5 | . | . | TRBV15 | CATSRGTGSVVETQYF | TGTGCCACCAGCAGGGGCACAGGGTCTGTGGTAGAGACCCAGTACTTC
TRBJ2-4 | few | . | TRBV4-2 | CASSQDEGGGVKNIQYF | TGTGCCAGCAGCCAAGACGAGGGGGGCGGGGTCAAAAACATTCAGTACTTC
TRBJ1-6 | . | TRBD1 | TRBV7-2 | CASSYGGTGYNSPLHF | TGTGCCAGCAGCTACGGCGGGACAGGATATAATTCACCCCTCCACTTT
TRBJ2-2 | many | . | TRBV24-1 | CATSRQNTGELFF | TGTGCCACCAGTCGACAGAACACCGGGGAGCTGTTTTTT
TRBJ1-3 | . | . | TRBV9 | CASSSPEGGAGNTIYF | TGTGCCAGCAGCTCGCCGGAGGGAGGAGCTGGAAACACCATATATTTT
TRBJ1-4 | few | . | TRBV4-2 | CASSQGAGATNEKLFF | TGTGCCAGCAGCCAAGGCGCGGGCGCAACTAATGAAAAACTGTTTTTT
TRBJ1-1 | few | . | TRBV20-1 | CSARGGIEAFF | TGCAGTGCTAGGGGCGGAATTGAAGCTTTCTTT
TRBJ2-7 | . | . | TRBV6-2/TRBV6-3 | CASSYQTQIYEQYF | TGTGCCAGCAGTTACCAGACCCAGATCTACGAGCAGTACTTC
TRBJ2-1 | few | TRBD2 | TRBV6-6 | CASSYDGGEQFF | TGTGCCAGCAGTTACGACGGGGGGGAGCAGTTCTTC
TRBJ1-2 | . | TRBD1 | TRBV12-3/TRBV12-4 | CASSLGGQDLYGYTF | TGTGCCAGCAGTTTAGGCGGACAGGACCTCTATGGCTACACCTTC
TRBJ1-2 | . | . | TRBV7-9 | CASSLGTHYGYTF | TGTGCCAGCAGCTTAGGGACGCACTATGGCTACACCTTC
TRBJ1-4 | few | TRBD1 | TRBV5-4 | CASSLYGTGNEKLFF | TGTGCCAGCAGCTTGTACGGGACAGGGAATGAAAAACTGTTTTTT
TRBJ1-6 | . | . | TRBV6-5 | CASREPNGYNSPLHF | TGTGCCAGCAGAGAGCCGAACGGCTATAATTCACCCCTCCACTTT
TRBJ2-5 | . | TRBD2 | TRBV12-3/TRBV12-4 | CASSTGLAGQTQYF | TGTGCCAGCAGCACGGGACTAGCGGGCCAGACCCAGTACTTC
TRBJ2-1 | . | TRBD1 | TRBV7-9 | CASSSTGGRWYEQFF | TGTGCCAGCAGCTCTACAGGGGGCCGGTGGTATGAGCAGTTCTTC
TRBJ2-7 | . | TRBD2 | TRBV9 | CASSPRDYSYEQYF | TGTGCCAGCAGCCCCCGGGACTACTCCTACGAGCAGTACTTC
TRBJ1-1 | . | TRBD1 | TRBV4-2 | CASSPRTGETEAFF | TGTGCCAGCAGCCCCAGGACAGGGGAGACTGAAGCTTTCTTT
TRBJ2-3 | . | . | TRBV20-1 | CSASGQSPDTQYF | TGCAGTGCTAGCGGACAGTCCCCAGATACGCAGTATTTT
TRBJ1-2 | few | . | TRBV12-3/TRBV12-4 | CASKRGGGYGYTF | TGTGCCAGCAAAAGAGGGGGAGGCTATGGCTACACCTTC
TRBJ2-2 | . | . | TRBV12-3/TRBV12-4 | CASSLGVTGELFF | TGTGCCAGCAGTTTAGGTGTCACCGGGGAGCTGTTTTTT
TRBJ1-1 | . | . | TRBV4-3 | CASSQDPGTNTEAFF | TGCGCCAGCAGCCAAGATCCAGGGACGAACACTGAAGCTTTCTTT
TRBJ2-5 | . | . | TRBV4-3 | CASSQSQEGRETQYF | TGCGCCAGCAGCCAATCGCAAGAGGGTCGAGAGACCCAGTACTTC
TRBJ1-6 | few | . | TRBV4-1 | CASSRQPDNSPLHF | TGCGCCAGCAGCCGACAGCCCGATAATTCACCCCTCCACTTT
TRBJ2-7 | many | . | TRBV5-1 | CASSFLGDEQYF | TGCGCCAGCAGCTTCCTTGGAGATGAGCAGTACTTC
TRBJ1-2 | . | . | TRBV24-1 | CATSDRDTSQGGYTF | TGTGCCACCAGTGACCGAGACACATCTCAGGGCGGCTACACCTTC
TRBJ2-5 | . | . | TRBV4-2 | CASSQVGSPDQETQYF | TGTGCCAGCAGCCAAGTCGGCTCCCCGGACCAAGAGACCCAGTACTTC
TRBJ1-1 | few | TRBD1 | TRBV18 | CASSSRQGDEAFF | TGTGCCAGCTCATCCAGACAGGGCGACGAAGCTTTCTTT